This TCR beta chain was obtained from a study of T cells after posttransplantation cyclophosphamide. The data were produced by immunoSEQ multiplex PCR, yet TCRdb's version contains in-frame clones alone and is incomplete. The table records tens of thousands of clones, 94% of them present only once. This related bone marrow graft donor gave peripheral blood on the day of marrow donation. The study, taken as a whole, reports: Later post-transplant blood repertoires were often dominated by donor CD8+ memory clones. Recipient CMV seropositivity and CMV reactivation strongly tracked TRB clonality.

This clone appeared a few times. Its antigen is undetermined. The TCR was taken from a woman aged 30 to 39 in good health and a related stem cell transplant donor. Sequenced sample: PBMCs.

The CDR3 loop reads CASRYLETEAFF. In nucleotides, the CDR3 is TGTGCCAGCCGATATTTGGAGACTGAAGCTTTCTTT. This chain uses TRBV2 with TRBJ1-1; no firm D call. CDR1 SNHLY and CDR2 FYNNEI come from the germline V gene. V was trimmed by 8 bases and J by 5 bases, leaving 12 bases between them. The CDR3 is 12 amino acids.